This TCR beta chain was profiled in a study of T cells in Graves' hyperthyroidism and ophthalmopathy. Germline V gives CDR1 SEHNR, CDR2 FQNEAQ (reference sequence). The V gene lost 2 bases and the J gene lost 0 bases, with 14 bases spanning the gap. The CDR3 spans 16 residues. This clonotype was observed a few times. Inclusion characteristics of ophthalmopathy patients comprised a Clinical Activity Score of at least 3, a NOSPECS grade of at least 4, and duration under 3 months. A patient was excluded if there was uncontrolled infection, other autoimmune disease, pregnancy or lactation. Amplified TCR beta CDR3 regions came from RNA transcripts. TCR CDR3 underwent first-round RT-PCR with the HTBI primer set. Using its own MiXCR run on the multiplex PCR reads, TCRdb lists one record per CDR3 protein. The table records approximately 600,000 distinct CDR3 sequences, under 25% of them present only once.

This receptor was taken from a man aged 25 to 45 with Graves' ophthalmopathy. The V gene is TRBV7-9, the J gene TRBJ2-7, with a weak D call TRBD2 (6 bases). Sequences were obtained from blood. CDR3: CASSLRDSISSYEQYF. CDR3 sequence (DNA): TGTGCCAGCAGCTTACGGGACTCTATCAGCTCCTACGAGCAGTACTTC.